Following are 10 T cell receptor beta chains from one sample sequenced in a study of blood T cell repertoires in COVID-19. The method was immunoSEQ multiplex PCR; TCRdb's version includes in-frame clones alone and lacks a portion of them. Of 150,000 to 200,000 clones in the sample, over 70% are singletons; the top ten hold approximately 5.1%. Sequencing was done on a sample of PBMCs or T cells enriched from blood (not recorded which). All receptors come from a woman between 40 and 55 years old with acute COVID-19.

The CDR3 reads CASSTGTSGTYNEQFF. DNA of the CDR3: TGTGCCAGCAGCACCGGGACTAGCGGTACCTACAATGAGCAGTTCTTC. The chain combines TRBV11-2 with TRBJ2-1, with 11 bases that match TRBD2. Germline loops: CDR1 SGHAT, CDR2 FQNNGV. The CDR3 sequence is 16 residues long. V gave up 5 bases and J gave up 2 bases; unmatched junction bases: 5.

V usage is TRBV19 and J usage is TRBJ2-3; 11 positions match TRBD1. Germline V gives CDR1 LNHDA, CDR2 SQIVND (reference sequence). Trimming removed 3 bases from V and 5 bases from J; junction bases left unmatched: 4. CDR3 length equals 15 residues. CDR3 DNA: TGTGCCAGTAGTATTGGAGGGACAGGGGGAGATACGCAGTATTTT. Protein: CASSIGGTGGDTQYF.

The chain recombines TRBV2 with TRBJ1-2; D unclear. Germline V gene data show CDR1 as SNHLY and CDR2 as FYNNEI. V was clipped by 5 bases and J by 2 bases, with 15 bases between them. This CDR3 contains 15 residues. The CDR3 region has the DNA TGTGCCAGCAGTAAAGATACAGCCGTAAACTATGGCTACACCTTC. Residues: CASSKDTAVNYGYTF.

This clone was found once. The V and J genes are TRBV6-6 and TRBJ1-6; tentative D call: TRBD1 (5 bases). This CDR3 has 14 residues. The V end was cut by 5 bases, the J end by 6 bases, with 11 bases between. Germline-derived CDR1 and CDR2 are MNHNY and SVGAGI (reference sequence). The CDR3 DNA sequence: TGTGCCAGCAGTCCTCAGGGCCTTAATTCACCCCTCCACTTT. It yields the protein CASSPQGLNSPLHF.

This rearrangement joins TRBV14 to TRBJ2-1; D not resolved. The CDR3 sequence is 17 residues long. The V gene's germline CDR1 is SGHDN and CDR2 FVKESK. The V end lost 1 base, the J end lost 1 base, and 14 bases lay between the germline ends. The CDR3 loop reads CASSQGFASWSYNEQFF. CDR3 DNA: TGTGCCAGCAGCCAAGGATTTGCGAGCTGGTCCTACAATGAGCAGTTCTTC.

The V and J genes are TRBV3-1 (or the pseudogene TRBV3-2) and TRBJ1-1; D might be TRBD1 (5 bases). Germline assignment: CDR1 LGHDT and CDR2 YNNKEL (reference sequence). CDR3 length: 14 residues. V lost 4 bases, J lost 8 bases, and 17 bases lay in between. The CDR3 sequence is CASSREIGVAEAFF. In DNA, the CDR3 is TGTGCCAGCAGCCGAGAAATAGGGGTGGCCGAAGCTTTCTTT.

The chain joins TRBV30 to TRBJ2-1, with TRBD2 matching over 7 bases. The CDR3 extends over 14 amino acids. The ends lost 5 bases at V and 0 bases at J; junction bases unmatched: 4. Germline V lookup: CDR1 GTSNPN, CDR2 SVGIG (reference sequence). This CDR3 reads CAWGGVPSYNEQFF. The CDR3 DNA reads TGTGCCTGGGGGGGGGTTCCCTCCTACAATGAGCAGTTCTTC.

This clone was counted only a few times. The chain combines TRBV7-9 with TRBJ2-1, with TRBD1 identical over 10 bases. V shed 3 bases, J shed 9 bases, and the junction held 8 bases outside the gene matches. This CDR3 contains 15 residues. Germline assignment: CDR1 SEHNR and CDR2 FQNEAQ (reference sequence). The CDR3 sequence is CASSFRDRGGGEQFF. For the CDR3, the DNA is TGTGCCAGCAGCTTCCGGGACAGGGGTGGTGGTGAGCAGTTCTTC.

This chain uses TRBV6-4 with TRBJ2-1, with TRBD2 matching over 8 bases. Germline CDR1 is MRHNA and CDR2 is SNTAGT. The V gene end was trimmed by 4 bases and the J gene end by 6 bases; junction bases not matched to a gene: 5. This CDR3 contains 14 residues. CDR3 nucleotide sequence: TGTGCCAGCAGTGTAAGTCTAGCGGGCAATGAGCAGTTCTTC. It specifies CASSVSLAGNEQFF.

The V and J genes are TRBV10-3 and TRBJ2-1; no firm D call. With 0 bases removed from V and 7 bases from J, the gap between germline ends came to 7 bases. This CDR3 comprises 13 residues. CDR1 is ENHRY and CDR2 is SYGVKD in the germline V gene. CDR3 loop: CAISESRANEQFF. The DNA for the CDR3 is TGTGCCATCAGTGAGTCCAGAGCGAATGAGCAGTTCTTC.